Many counts were recorded for the clone carrying this T cell receptor beta chain. The antigen is not known. This specimen belongs to a study of T cells in Graves' hyperthyroidism and ophthalmopathy. This CDR3 has 15 residues. J gave up 7 bases and V 4 bases, and 9 bases lay outside the gene matches. Per the germline V gene, CDR1 is SGHNT and CDR2 is YENEEA. General study findings and limits: Ophthalmopathy onset followed model prediction by a median about six months.

TCR beta CDR3 region amplification was performed from RNA transcripts. The HTBI primer set was used in a first-round RT-PCR of the TCR CDR3. TCRdb analysed the multiplex PCR reads with MiXCR anew, one entry per CDR3 protein. In the table there are 200,000 to 250,000 distinct CDR3 sequences, 15% to 20% of which are singletons. The receptor was isolated from a man aged 35-49 years with Graves' hyperthyroidism. The specimen sequenced was blood. The V gene is TRBV11-3, the J gene TRBJ2-1; 8 nucleotides agree with TRBD1. CDR3 DNA sequence: TGTGCCAGCAGCTATAGGACAGGGCTTTTGAATGAGCAGTTCTTC. Its protein is CASSYRTGLLNEQFF. Variable domain in full (rest from reference TRBV11-3 and TRBJ2-1): EAGVVQSPRYKIIEKKQPVAFWCNPISGHNTLYWYLQNLGQGPELLIRYENEEAVDDSQLPKDRFSAERLKGVDSTLKIQPAELGDSAVYLCASSYRTGLLNEQFFGPGTRLTVL.